The text below deals with one T cell receptor (beta chain). What it recognizes is unknown. These data are taken from a study of post-analysis software for immune sequencing data. Germline CDR1 and CDR2: MNHNY and SVGAGI (reference sequence). The CDR3 covers 15 residues. V shed 5 bases, J shed 0 bases, and the junction held 4 bases outside the gene matches. Findings and caveats of the study: Strong same-batch co-clustering of samples appeared with F measure clustering. Patients had higher frequencies than controls of five or six TRBV segments, including TRBV5-6, TRBV5-1 and TRBV20-1.

TCR beta cDNA libraries had unique molecular identifiers. TCRdb reanalysed the PCR reads using MiXCR and keeps one entry per CDR3 protein. Of about half a million distinct CDR3 sequences listed, around a third are singletons. The sample comprised blood. The TCR sequence derives from a girl aged 2-17 years with multiple sclerosis. This rearrangement joins TRBV6-6 to TRBJ2-1; 7 bases match TRBD2. Written as DNA, the CDR3 is TGTGCCAGCAGTCCCCGGACTAGCTCCTACAATGAGCAGTTCTTC. Amino acid sequence: CASSPRTSSYNEQFF.